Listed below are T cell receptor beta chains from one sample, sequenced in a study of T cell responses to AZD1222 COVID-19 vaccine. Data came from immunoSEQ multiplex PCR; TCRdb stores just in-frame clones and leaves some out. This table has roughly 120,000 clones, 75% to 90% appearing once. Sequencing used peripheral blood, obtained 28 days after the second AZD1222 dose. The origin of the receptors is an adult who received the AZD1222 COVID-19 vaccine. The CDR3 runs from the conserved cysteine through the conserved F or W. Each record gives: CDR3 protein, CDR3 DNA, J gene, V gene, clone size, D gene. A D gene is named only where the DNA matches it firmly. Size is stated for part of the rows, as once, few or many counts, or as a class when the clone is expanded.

CASSSAALGSQYF TGTGCCAGCAGTTCAGCGGCCCTCGGAAGCCAGTACTTC TRBJ2-5 TRBV6-2/TRBV6-3 - -
CSVGSELTYGYTF TGCAGCGTTGGATCGGAGCTTACCTATGGCTACACCTTC TRBJ1-2 TRBV29-1 - -
CAISEQGGEAFF TGTGCCATCAGTGAGCAGGGCGGTGAAGCTTTCTTT TRBJ1-1 TRBV10-3 - -
CASRRDGATNEKLFF TGTGCCAGCAGGCGGGACGGCGCAACTAATGAAAAACTGTTTTTT TRBJ1-4 TRBV6-5 - -
CARSPPPGVRAYEQYF TGTGCCAGAAGCCCGCCCCCAGGGGTCAGGGCCTACGAGCAGTACTTC TRBJ2-7 TRBV5-3 - -
CASSAPGQGSSPLHF TGTGCCAGCAGCGCCCCGGGACAGGGGTCTTCACCCCTCCACTTT TRBJ1-6 TRBV25-1 - TRBD1
CASSQDDTDRRPYGYTF TGTGCCAGCAGCCAAGATGACACGGACAGGAGACCCTATGGCTACACCTTC TRBJ1-2 TRBV4-2 - TRBD1
CASRSLAEASTDTQYF TGCGCCAGCAGATCTCTAGCGGAAGCTAGCACAGATACGCAGTATTTT TRBJ2-3 TRBV5-1 - TRBD2
CASSEPGEGTEAFF TGTGCCAGCAGCGAACCCGGAGAGGGCACTGAAGCTTTCTTT TRBJ1-1 TRBV7-9 - -
CASSEGDSPLHF TGCGCCAGCAGTGAGGGGGATTCACCCCTCCACTTT TRBJ1-6 TRBV10-2 - -
CASSYSRGARRPQHF TGTGCCAGCAGTTACTCGAGGGGGGCGAGGCGGCCCCAGCATTTT TRBJ1-5 TRBV6-5 few -
CASRQGNRYGYTF TGTGCCAGCAGACAGGGTAATCGCTATGGCTACACCTTC TRBJ1-2 TRBV6-5 - -
CASSSSGFSPLHF TGCGCCAGCAGCTCCTCGGGTTTTTCACCCCTCCACTTT TRBJ1-6 TRBV5-1 - -
CAWSRGLTDTQYF TGTGCCTGGAGCAGGGGGCTCACAGATACGCAGTATTTT TRBJ2-3 TRBV30 - TRBD1
CASRGGRTNEKLFF TGTGCCAGCAGGGGGGGCAGGACTAATGAAAAACTGTTTTTT TRBJ1-4 TRBV2 once -
CASSLDGVSSYEQYF TGTGCCAGCAGCCTAGATGGTGTTAGCTCCTACGAGCAGTACTTC TRBJ2-7 TRBV6-5 - -
CASSYPNAHGREQPQHF TGTGCCAGCAGTTACCCTAACGCGCACGGGCGGGAGCAGCCCCAGCATTTT TRBJ1-5 TRBV6-2/TRBV6-3 - -
CASKPGQGRSYGYTF TGTGCCAGCAAACCGGGGCAGGGGAGGTCCTATGGCTACACCTTC TRBJ1-2 TRBV28 - -